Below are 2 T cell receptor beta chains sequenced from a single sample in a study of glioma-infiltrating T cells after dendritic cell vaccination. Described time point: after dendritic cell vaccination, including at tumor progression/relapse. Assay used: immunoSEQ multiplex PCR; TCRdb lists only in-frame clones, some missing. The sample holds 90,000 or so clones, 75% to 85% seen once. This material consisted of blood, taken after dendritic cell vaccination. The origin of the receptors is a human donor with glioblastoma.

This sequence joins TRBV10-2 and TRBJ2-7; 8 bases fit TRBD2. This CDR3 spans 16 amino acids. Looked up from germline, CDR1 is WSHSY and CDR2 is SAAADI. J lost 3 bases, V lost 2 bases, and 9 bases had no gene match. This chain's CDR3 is CASSERALAGLYEQYV. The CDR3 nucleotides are TGCGCCAGCAGTGAGAGGGCGCTAGCGGGCCTCTACGAGCAGTACGTC.

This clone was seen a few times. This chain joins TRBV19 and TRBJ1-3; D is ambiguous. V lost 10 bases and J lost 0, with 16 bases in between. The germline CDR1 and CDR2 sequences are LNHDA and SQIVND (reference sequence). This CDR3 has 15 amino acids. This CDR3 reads CATGGQINSGNTIYF. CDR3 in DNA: TGTGCCACCGGCGGGCAGATCAACTCTGGAAACACCATATATTTT.